These 27 T cell receptor beta chains came from one sample sequenced in a study of blood T cell repertoires in COVID-19. TCRdb's table, derived via immunoSEQ multiplex PCR, lists solely in-frame clones and lacks some. The table records around 170,000 clones, about 86% of them present only once. Sequences were obtained from peripheral blood. These receptors originate from a man aged 50 or older with active or convalescent COVID-19.

V and J are TRBV19 and TRBJ1-1; 7 bases match TRBD1. The germline CDR1 and CDR2 sequences are LNHDA and SQIVND (reference sequence). The CDR3 runs to 15 residues. The trim removed 3 bases at V and 3 bases at J, leaving 7 bases unmatched. CDR3 residues: CASSIPDRRDTEAFF. In DNA, the CDR3 is TGTGCCAGTAGTATTCCGGACAGGCGGGACACTGAAGCTTTCTTT.

The chain has TRBV6-5 and TRBJ1-2, with 12 nucleotides matching TRBD1. The CDR3 is made up of 15 amino acids. Germline assignment: CDR1 MNHEY and CDR2 SVGAGI. Losses at the gene ends were 6 bases for V and 3 bases for J; bases not matched to a gene: 5. Here the CDR3 reads CASSPGTGGDYGYTF. The CDR3 DNA is TGTGCCAGCAGCCCCGGGACAGGGGGCGACTATGGCTACACCTTC.

This chain links TRBV19 with TRBJ2-1; 7 nucleotides match TRBD1. With 4 bases clipped from V and 5 bases from J, the junction kept 8 bases outside the gene matches. Germline V gives CDR1 LNHDA, CDR2 SQIVND (reference sequence). This CDR3 is 15 amino acids long. CDR3 in amino acids: CASSSSRQGHNEQFF. The CDR3 DNA reads as TGTGCCAGTAGTAGTTCGAGACAGGGACACAATGAGCAGTTCTTC. Together with reference TRBV19 and TRBJ2-1, the CDR3 gives the full variable domain: DGGITQSPKYLFRKEGQNVTLSCEQNLNHDAMYWYRQDPGQGLRLIYYSQIVNDFQKGDIAEGYSVSREKKESFPLTVTSAQKNPTAFYLCASSSSRQGHNEQFFGPGTRLTVL.

The chain has TRBV12-3 or TRBV12-4 and TRBJ2-7, with TRBD2 as a possible D gene (5 bases). The CDR3 is 12 residues long. The V gene lost 6 bases and the J gene lost 4 bases, with 10 bases spanning the gap. CDR3 DNA: TGTGCCAGCAGCCCGTCGGGGTACGAGCAGTACTTC. This translates into CASSPSGYEQYF.

The V and J genes are TRBV21-1 and TRBJ2-1; the table's TRBD2 call for D was not verified on the DNA. TRBV21-1 counts as a pseudogene. CDR3 length equals 16 residues. The CDR3 DNA is TGTGCCAGCAGCAAAGGAACTACGGGGTCCTACAATGAGCAGTTCTTC. Its translation is CASSKGTTGSYNEQFF.

This sequence joins TRBV6-1 and TRBJ1-2; 7 bases fit TRBD1. Germline assignment: CDR1 MNHNS and CDR2 SASEGT. CDR3 length: 16 amino acids. The J segment lost 1 base and the V segment lost 2 bases, leaving 7 bases of the junction unmatched. The CDR3 DNA reads as TGTGCCAGCAGTGAACGGGCAGGGGGAGTTAACTATGGCTACACCTTC. Protein sequence: CASSERAGGVNYGYTF.

V gene TRBV10-3 combines with J gene TRBJ2-3; TRBD1 matches 9 bases. Trimming removed 4 bases from V and 5 bases from J; junction bases left unmatched: 7. The CDR3 is made up of 15 amino acids. Germline loops: CDR1 ENHRY, CDR2 SYGVKD. CDR3 sequence: CAISGHGTGIDTQYF. CDR3 DNA: TGTGCCATCAGTGGTCACGGGACAGGGATAGATACGCAGTATTTT.

The V gene is TRBV6-6, the J gene TRBJ1-5; no clear D gene. The germline V gene has CDR1 MNHNY and CDR2 SVGAGI (reference sequence). This CDR3 is 16 amino acids long. Between the trimmed V and J ends, which lost 2 bases and 0 bases, there was a span of 11 bases. CDR3: CASSYRRRDSNQPQHF. CDR3 nucleotides: TGTGCCAGCAGTTACAGGCGGAGGGATAGCAATCAGCCCCAGCATTTT.

The sample holds a few counts of this clone. The genes are TRBV6-4 and TRBJ1-6; D may be TRBD1 (5 bases). From germline, CDR1 is MRHNA and CDR2 SNTAGT. The CDR3 contains 13 residues. V was cut by 3 bases and J by 5 bases, with 5 bases left in between. The CDR3 region is CASSEDNNSPLHF. The CDR3 DNA follows: TGTGCCAGCAGTGAGGACAATAATTCACCCCTCCACTTT.

The V call is TRBV19, the J call TRBJ1-1, with 7 bases lining up with TRBD1. There are 16 residues in the CDR3. Unmatched junction bases numbered 12, after V lost 7 bases and J lost 1 base. Germline CDR1 LNHDA, CDR2 SQIVND (reference sequence). CDR3 residues: CASIVAYNRGNTEAFF. The CDR3, as DNA: TGTGCCAGTATTGTCGCCTACAACAGGGGGAACACTGAAGCTTTCTTT.

V is TRBV5-8 and J is TRBJ1-3; no definite D call. V was cut by 4 bases and J by 5 bases, with 10 bases left in between. Germline V gives CDR1 SGHTS, CDR2 YDEGEE. The CDR3 runs 13 residues. The CDR3 reads CASSGRERNTIYF. CDR3 in DNA: TGTGCCAGCAGCGGGAGGGAGAGAAACACCATATATTTT.

The rearrangement uses TRBV19 and TRBJ2-1; 9 nucleotides line up with TRBD2. In germline, CDR1 is LNHDA, CDR2 SQIVND (reference sequence). The V and J ends lost 5 bases and 7 bases, in that order; junction bases with no gene match: 3. The CDR3 consists of 13 residues. CDR3 residues: CASSVTSGNEQFF. CDR3 coding DNA: TGTGCCAGTAGTGTGACTAGCGGAAATGAGCAGTTCTTC.

This chain joins TRBV18 and TRBJ1-1; 8 bases align to TRBD1. The CDR3 extends over 16 amino acids. V dropped 2 bases and J dropped 1; count of bases not matched to a gene: 6. Per the germline V gene, CDR1 is KGHSH and CDR2 is LQKENI. CDR3: CASSPRDRRGNTEAFF. The CDR3, as DNA: TGTGCCAGCTCACCAAGGGACAGGAGGGGGAACACTGAAGCTTTCTTT. Full variable domain (missing parts from reference TRBV18 and TRBJ1-1): NAGVMQNPRHLVRRRGQEARLRCSPMKGHSHVYWYRQLPEEGLKFMVYLQKENIIDESGMPKERFSAEFPKEGPSILRIQQVVRGDSAAYFCASSPRDRRGNTEAFFGQGTRLTVV.

The V gene is TRBV27, the J gene TRBJ1-1; D gene ambiguous. Germline loops: CDR1 MNHEY, CDR2 SMNVEV (reference sequence). Deletions cut 2 bases from V and 4 bases from J, with 11 bases between. CDR3 size: 14 residues. CDR3 protein: CASSLIAGGTEAFF. The DNA for the CDR3 is TGTGCCAGCAGTTTAATTGCAGGTGGCACTGAAGCTTTCTTT.

J is TRBJ2-5 and V is TRBV28; 9 bases fit TRBD2. The V gene end was trimmed by 5 bases and the J gene end by 4 bases; junction bases not matched to a gene: 8. The V gene's germline CDR1 is MDHEN and CDR2 SYDVKM. The CDR3 runs 15 residues. This CDR3 is CASSSGGNEGETQYF. CDR3 DNA: TGTGCCAGCAGTAGCGGGGGGAATGAGGGAGAGACCCAGTACTTC.

The chain links TRBV7-2 to TRBJ1-5; 7 bases align to TRBD1. With V trimmed by 5 bases and J by 5 bases, 6 bases remained unmatched. Germline V gene sequence: CDR1 SGHTA, CDR2 FQGNSA. CDR3 length: 14 amino acids. In nucleotides, the CDR3 is TGTGCCAGCAGCCTCCGACAGGGACATCAGCCCCAGCATTTT. Translating it yields CASSLRQGHQPQHF.

The J gene is TRBJ1-1, the V gene TRBV9; 7 nucleotides match TRBD1. V dropped 1 base and J dropped 4; count of bases not matched to a gene: 13. CDR3 size: 17 residues. Germline loops: CDR1 SGDLS, CDR2 YYNGEE. The CDR3 here is CASSVSPSQGLSTEAFF. For the CDR3, the DNA is TGTGCCAGCAGCGTATCCCCCTCACAGGGGTTGAGCACTGAAGCTTTCTTT.

The chain links TRBV12-3 or TRBV12-4 to TRBJ1-2; D is unresolved. The CDR3 contains 13 residues. V was pared by 2 bases and J by 1 base, with 5 bases between. DNA for the CDR3: TGTGCCAGCAGTTTAAGAGATAACTATGGCTACACCTTC. Amino acids: CASSLRDNYGYTF.

The CDR3 DNA is TGTGCCATCAGCCAAGGGCGGGACGCCGAGGGCTACACCTTC. Amino acids: CAISQGRDAEGYTF. The chain links TRBV10-3 to TRBJ1-2, with a possible D match to TRBD1 (5 bases). This CDR3 has 14 residues. V was clipped by 6 bases and J by 8 bases, with 19 bases between them. Germline V gives CDR1 ENHRY, CDR2 SYGVKD.

This chain uses TRBV29-1 with TRBJ2-5; weak D call: TRBD2 (5 bases). With 6 bases removed from V and 0 bases from J, the gap between germline ends came to 11 bases. The CDR3 covers 13 residues. Germline V CDR1 and CDR2: SQVTM, ANQGSEA. CDR3 in DNA: TGCAGCGTAGGACCGGGATACCAAGAGACCCAGTACTTC. It yields the protein CSVGPGYQETQYF. The whole variable domain, remainder taken from reference TRBV29-1 and TRBJ2-5, is SAVISQKPSRDICQRGTSLTIQCQVDSQVTMMFWYRQQPGQSLTLIATANQGSEATYESGFVIDKFPISRPNLTFSTLTVSNMSPEDSSIYLCSVGPGYQETQYFGPGTRLLVL.

The chain links TRBV12-3 or TRBV12-4 to TRBJ2-3, with D possibly being TRBD2 (6 bases). The CDR3 contains 13 residues. The V end was cut by 0 bases, the J end by 8 bases, with 9 bases between. This CDR3 is CASSLAVGGTQYF. The CDR3 nucleotides read TGTGCCAGCAGTTTAGCGGTGGGGGGTACGCAGTATTTT.

The V gene is TRBV6-1, the J gene TRBJ1-1; D gene uncertain. The germline gives CDR1 MNHNS, CDR2 SASEGT. The V and J ends lost 3 bases and 6 bases respectively, with 14 bases between them. CDR3 size: 14 residues. The CDR3, as DNA: TGTGCCAGCAGTGAGAGGTATCAAGGAGCTGAAGCTTTCTTT. It translates to CASSERYQGAEAFF.

This rearrangement joins TRBV19 to TRBJ1-4; possible D gene TRBD1, 6 bases. The CDR3 length is 13 residues. V lost 7 bases, J lost 7 bases, and 13 bases lay in between. Germline V gene lookup returns CDR1 LNHDA and CDR2 SQIVND (reference sequence). CDR3: CASTGATGEKLFF. Written as DNA, the CDR3 is TGTGCCAGTACCGGAGCGACAGGTGAAAAACTGTTTTTT.

The chain carries TRBV19 and TRBJ1-5, with TRBD1 matching 9 bases. CDR1 is LNHDA, CDR2 SQIVND, per germline (reference sequence). CDR3 size: 16 residues. Trimming at V came to 7 bases and at J to 1 base, leaving 8 bases not matched to a gene. CDR3 coding DNA: TGTGCCAGTAAGAAGGGACAGGGACTAAGCAATCAGCCCCAGCATTTT. Amino acid sequence: CASKKGQGLSNQPQHF.

The genes are TRBV18 and TRBJ2-1, with 12 bases fitting TRBD2. CDR1 and CDR2 from the germline V gene are KGHSH and LQKENI. V gave up 3 bases and J gave up 7 bases; unmatched junction bases: 4. The CDR3 contains 15 residues. The CDR3 bases are TGTGCCAGCTCACCCCGGACTAGCGGGGTTAATGAGCAGTTCTTC. Amino acids: CASSPRTSGVNEQFF.

This chain uses TRBV7-6 with TRBJ2-2; 7 positions agree with TRBD2. This CDR3 is built from 15 residues. In germline, CDR1 is SGHVS, CDR2 FNYEAQ. V dropped 2 bases and J dropped 1; count of bases not matched to a gene: 1. The CDR3 is CASSLSGENTGELFF. Here the CDR3 DNA reads TGTGCCAGCAGCTTAAGCGGGGAGAACACCGGGGAGCTGTTTTTT. Variable domain in full (rest from reference TRBV7-6 and TRBJ2-2): GAGVSQSPRYKVTKRGQDVALRCDPISGHVSLYWYRQALGQGPEFLTYFNYEAQQDKSGLPNDRFSAERPEGSISTLTIQRTEQRDSAMYRCASSLSGENTGELFFGEGSRLTVL.

The chain uses TRBV19 and TRBJ2-5; 11 positions match TRBD2. V lost 5 bases, J lost 3 bases, and 14 bases stayed unmatched. This CDR3 has 18 amino acids. Germline CDR1 LNHDA, CDR2 SQIVND (reference sequence). The CDR3 nucleotides read TGTGCCAGTAGTGCCATAGGGCGATCGACTAGCGGGGAAGAGACCCAGTACTTC. It encodes CASSAIGRSTSGEETQYF. The whole variable domain, remainder taken from reference TRBV19 and TRBJ2-5, is DGGITQSPKYLFRKEGQNVTLSCEQNLNHDAMYWYRQDPGQGLRLIYYSQIVNDFQKGDIAEGYSVSREKKESFPLTVTSAQKNPTAFYLCASSAIGRSTSGEETQYFGPGTRLLVL.